Listed below are T cell receptor beta chains from one sample, sequenced in a study of Ad26.COV2.S vaccination and SARS-CoV-2 variants. Using immunoSEQ multiplex PCR, the repertoire was profiled, and TCRdb retains in-frame clones only, with some absent. The sample holds over 350,000 clones, about 88% seen once. The sample in question was peripheral blood, obtained in a trial of Ad26.COV2.S vaccine versus placebo. The receptors here all came from a person aged 18-60 years who received the Ad26.COV2.S COVID-19 vaccine or a placebo. Each CDR3 is given with its conserved first and last residue. D genes are given only for firm matches. Only some rows state a clone size, as once, few, many or a class for expanded clones.

v_gene	j_gene	d_gene	abundance	CDR3nt	CDR3aa
TRBV6-6	TRBJ1-5	.	.	TGTGCCAGCAGCCCCAGTATGAGCAATCAGCCCCAGCATTTT	CASSPSMSNQPQHF
TRBV7-2	TRBJ2-4	.	.	TGTGCCAGCAGCGGCAGCGCCTCCATCTACATTCAGTACTTC	CASSGSASIYIQYF
TRBV10-3	TRBJ1-1	TRBD1	.	TGTGCCATCAAAGCGGGACAGGGGGAGACTGAAGCTTTCTTT	CAIKAGQGETEAFF
TRBV7-2	TRBJ2-7	TRBD2	.	TGTGCCAGCAGACTAGCGGGGTGGGACGAGCAGTACTTC	CASRLAGWDEQYF
TRBV2	TRBJ2-1	TRBD2	.	TGTGCCAGCAGTGACGCGGGGGGATCCTACAATGAGCAGTTCTTC	CASSDAGGSYNEQFF
TRBV7-9	TRBJ1-3	.	.	TGTGCCAGCAGCTTAGCTAGGGGGAATGGAAACACCATATATTTT	CASSLARGNGNTIYF
TRBV5-1	TRBJ2-1	.	.	TGCGCCAGCAGCTCGGGACCCCCGCCCTCGGATGAGCAGTTCTTC	CASSSGPPPSDEQFF
TRBV19	TRBJ2-1	TRBD2	.	TGTGCCAGTAGTCTGACTAGCGGGGCGAGGAATGAGCAGTTCTTC	CASSLTSGARNEQFF
TRBV11-2	TRBJ2-3	.	.	TGTGCCAGCAGCGGGTGGGGGTATAGCACAGATACGCAGTATTTT	CASSGWGYSTDTQYF
TRBV4-1	TRBJ2-3	TRBD2	few	TGCGCCAGCAGCCAGAGGGACTTTGGGCGGGGGGGCACAGATACGCAGTATTTT	CASSQRDFGRGGTDTQYF
TRBV6-7	TRBJ1-2	TRBD1	.	TGTGCCAGCAGCCCTTTCGCGCGGGACAGGATCTATGGCTACACCTTC	CASSPFARDRIYGYTF
TRBV5-1	TRBJ1-2	TRBD1	.	TGCGCCAGCAAGGGGGACAGGGATGGCTACACCTTC	CASKGDRDGYTF
TRBV4-3	TRBJ1-2	.	.	TGCGCCAGCAGCCAAGATGCGGGGGGGGGAAATGGCTACACCTTC	CASSQDAGGGNGYTF
TRBV5-1	TRBJ1-3	.	.	TGCGCCAGCAGCTTGGCAGACGGAAACACCATATATTTT	CASSLADGNTIYF
TRBV20-1	TRBJ2-1	.	.	TGCAGTGCCCCTACTAGTGGTGAGCAGTTCTTC	CSAPTSGEQFF
TRBV18	TRBJ2-1	TRBD2	.	TGTGCCAGCTCACCGTCCGGACTAGCATCTAATGAGCAGTTCTTC	CASSPSGLASNEQFF
TRBV4-1	TRBJ2-1	TRBD2	.	TGCGCCAGCAGCCTTGTTAGCGGGCGAAACAATGAGCAGTTCTTC	CASSLVSGRNNEQFF
TRBV4-1	TRBJ2-7	.	.	TGCGCCAGCAGCCAAGGGGCGGCAGGATCTGACTACGAGCAGTACTTC	CASSQGAAGSDYEQYF
TRBV3-1/TRBV3-2	TRBJ1-6	.	.	TGTGCCAGCAGCCGCCAGATCGGACTATCAGATTCACCCCTCCACTTT	CASSRQIGLSDSPLHF
TRBV7-9	TRBJ2-7	TRBD1	.	TGTGCCAGCAGCCCCGAGGACAGGCACTACGAGCAGTACTTC	CASSPEDRHYEQYF
TRBV5-6	TRBJ1-2	.	.	TGTGCCAGCAGCTTGGGAACCGGGACAATACCTAACTATGGCTACACCTTC	CASSLGTGTIPNYGYTF
TRBV7-9	TRBJ1-4	.	.	TGTGCCAGCAGACCGAGGGGTTCGAATGAAAAACTGTTTTTT	CASRPRGSNEKLFF
TRBV5-5	TRBJ2-2	.	.	TGTGCCAGCAGCTTATTACCGGGACTGAACACCGGGGAGCTGTTTTTT	CASSLLPGLNTGELFF
TRBV4-3	TRBJ2-1	.	.	TGCGCCAGCAGCCCGACCACGGGACTCTCGGGTGAGCAGTTCTTC	CASSPTTGLSGEQFF
TRBV18	TRBJ1-2	.	.	TGTGCCAGCTCCGTCCCTTTCGGGGGGGGCTACACCTTC	CASSVPFGGGYTF
TRBV7-9	TRBJ2-3	.	.	TGTGCCAGCAGCTTAGCCCGGACCTATCCCAGCACAGATACGCAGTATTTT	CASSLARTYPSTDTQYF
TRBV6-5	TRBJ1-2	.	.	TGTGCCAGCAGTACCCATCAGGGAAATCATGGCTACACCTTC	CASSTHQGNHGYTF
TRBV4-1	TRBJ1-1	.	.	TGCGCCAGCAGCCAGACAGCCTTAAACACTGAAGCTTTCTTT	CASSQTALNTEAFF
TRBV6-6	TRBJ1-6	.	once	TGTGCCAGCAGTTACTCCCAAGGGGGTTGGAATTCACCCCTCCACTTT	CASSYSQGGWNSPLHF
TRBV19	TRBJ1-1	.	once	TGTGCCAGTAGTTCCCGAACCGGGACTTCTGCACACCCTTCTTTCTTT	CASSSRTGTSAHPSFF
TRBV6-6	TRBJ1-4	.	.	TGTGCCAGCAGTTACTTTAGCATAAGGTTCGGAGAAAAACTGTTTTTT	CASSYFSIRFGEKLFF
TRBV11-2	TRBJ1-6	.	.	TGTGCCAGCAGCCGCAGCCCCGTACCCCTCCACTTT	CASSRSPVPLHF
TRBV27	TRBJ1-6	.	.	TGTGCCAGCAGTTTAGATAGGACAAGCAATTCACCCCTCCACTTT	CASSLDRTSNSPLHF
TRBV19	TRBJ1-2	TRBD1	.	TGTGCCAGTAGAGTGACAGGGGGCGATGGCTACACCTTC	CASRVTGGDGYTF
TRBV18	TRBJ1-1	.	.	TGTGCCAGCTCAAGGTCAGCAGGAGACACTGAAGCTTTCTTT	CASSRSAGDTEAFF
TRBV6-5	TRBJ2-3	TRBD2	.	TGTGCCAGCAGTCCTAGCGGGGGGGCTAGCACGCAGTATTTT	CASSPSGGASTQYF
TRBV6-5	TRBJ1-6	.	.	TGTGCCAGCAGTTTTAAGTCTATTAACTCACCCCTCCACTTT	CASSFKSINSPLHF
TRBV5-4	TRBJ1-1	TRBD1	.	TGTGCCAGCAGCTCCGGGACAGTAGAAGCTTTCTTT	CASSSGTVEAFF
TRBV7-2	TRBJ2-2	.	.	TGTGCCAGCAGCACGGACAGAAGAACCGGGGAGCTGTTTTTT	CASSTDRRTGELFF